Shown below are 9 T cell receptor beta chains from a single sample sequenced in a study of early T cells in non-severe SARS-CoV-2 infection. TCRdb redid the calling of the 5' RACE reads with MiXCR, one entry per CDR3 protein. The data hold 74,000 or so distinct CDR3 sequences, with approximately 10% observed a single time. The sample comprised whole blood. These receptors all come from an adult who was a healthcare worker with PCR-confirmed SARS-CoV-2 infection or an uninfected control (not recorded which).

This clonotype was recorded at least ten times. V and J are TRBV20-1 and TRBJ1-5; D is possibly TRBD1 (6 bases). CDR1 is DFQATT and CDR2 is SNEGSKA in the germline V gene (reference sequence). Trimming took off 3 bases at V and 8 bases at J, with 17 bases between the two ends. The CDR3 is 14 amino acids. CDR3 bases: TGCAGTGCTAGCGGCTTCAGGGGTGGAGAGCCCCAGCATTTT. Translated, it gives CSASGFRGGEPQHF.

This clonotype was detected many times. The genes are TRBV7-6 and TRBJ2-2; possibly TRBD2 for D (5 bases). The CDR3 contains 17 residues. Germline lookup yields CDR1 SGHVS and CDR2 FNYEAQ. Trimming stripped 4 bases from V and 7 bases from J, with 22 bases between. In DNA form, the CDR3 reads TGTGCCAGCAGCTCCGGACTGCTCGATAGTAAATACGGGGAGCTGTTTTTT. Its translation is CASSSGLLDSKYGELFF.

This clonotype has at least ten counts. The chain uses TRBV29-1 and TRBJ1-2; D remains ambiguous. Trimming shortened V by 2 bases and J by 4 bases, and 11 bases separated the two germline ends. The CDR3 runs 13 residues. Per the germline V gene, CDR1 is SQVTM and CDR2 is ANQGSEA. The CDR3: CSVELPASYGYTF. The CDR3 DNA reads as TGCAGCGTTGAATTGCCGGCGAGCTATGGCTACACCTTC. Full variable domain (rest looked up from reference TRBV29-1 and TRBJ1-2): SAVISQKPSRDICQRGTSLTIQCQVDSQVTMMFWYRQQPGQSLTLIATANQGSEATYESGFVIDKFPISRPNLTFSTLTVSNMSPEDSSIYLCSVELPASYGYTFGSGTRLTVV.

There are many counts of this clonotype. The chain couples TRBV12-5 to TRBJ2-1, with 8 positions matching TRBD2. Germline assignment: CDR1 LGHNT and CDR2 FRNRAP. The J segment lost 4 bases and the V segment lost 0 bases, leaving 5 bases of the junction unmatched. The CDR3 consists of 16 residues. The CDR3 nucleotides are TGTGCTAGTGGTTTGGTTAGCGGGACTCCGTACAATGAGCAGTTCTTC. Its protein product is CASGLVSGTPYNEQFF.

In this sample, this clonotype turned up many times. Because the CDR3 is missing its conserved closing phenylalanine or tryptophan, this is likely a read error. CDR3 loop: CASSPPVQETQYS. The CDR3 DNA follows: TGTGCCAGCTCACCACCCGTGCAAGAGACCCAGTACTCC. The chain employs TRBV18 and TRBJ2-5; D unclear. The V end lost 0 bases, the J end lost 2 bases, and 4 bases lay between the germline ends. The CDR3 covers 13 residues. Germline V gene sequence: CDR1 KGHSH, CDR2 LQKENI.

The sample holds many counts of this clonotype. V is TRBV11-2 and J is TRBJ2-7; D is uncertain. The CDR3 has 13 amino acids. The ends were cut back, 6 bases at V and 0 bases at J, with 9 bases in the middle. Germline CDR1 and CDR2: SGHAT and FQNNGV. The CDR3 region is CASSFQNSYEQYF. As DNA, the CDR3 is TGTGCCAGCAGTTTCCAGAACTCCTACGAGCAGTACTTC. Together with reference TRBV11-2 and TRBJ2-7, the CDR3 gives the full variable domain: EAGVAQSPRYKIIEKRQSVAFWCNPISGHATLYWYQQILGQGPKLLIQFQNNGVVDDSQLPKDRFSAERLKGVDSTLKIQPAKLEDSAVYLCASSFQNSYEQYFGPGTRLTVT.

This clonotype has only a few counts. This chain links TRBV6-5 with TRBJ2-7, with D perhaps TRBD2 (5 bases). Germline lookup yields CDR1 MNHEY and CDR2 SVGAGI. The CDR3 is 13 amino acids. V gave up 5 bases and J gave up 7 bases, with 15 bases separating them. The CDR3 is CASSAPGMQEQYF. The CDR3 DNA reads TGTGCCAGCAGTGCCCCCGGGATGCAAGAGCAGTACTTC.

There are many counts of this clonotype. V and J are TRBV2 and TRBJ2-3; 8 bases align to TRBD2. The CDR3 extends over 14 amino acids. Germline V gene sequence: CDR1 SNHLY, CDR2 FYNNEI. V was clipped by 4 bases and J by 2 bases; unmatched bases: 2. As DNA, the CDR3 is TGTGCCAGCAGTGTTAGCGGGACCACAGATACGCAGTATTTT. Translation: CASSVSGTTDTQYF.

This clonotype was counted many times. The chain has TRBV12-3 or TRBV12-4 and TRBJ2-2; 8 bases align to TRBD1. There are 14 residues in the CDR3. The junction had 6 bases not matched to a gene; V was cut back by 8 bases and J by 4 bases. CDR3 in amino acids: CASATGASTGELFF. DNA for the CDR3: TGTGCCAGCGCGACAGGGGCGAGCACCGGGGAGCTGTTTTTT.